The next 12 T cell receptor beta chains were all read from a single sample in a study of naive and memory T cell subsets. The library had UMIs added by 3' ligation of an oligonucleotide to TCR cDNA. Ligated cDNA underwent four rounds of PCR with nested alpha and beta constant region primers and SP2. MiXCR, run by TCRdb on the 5' RACE reads, gives a single entry per CDR3 protein. This table has 55,000 to 70,000 distinct CDR3 sequences, 7.2% appearing once. The source of these receptors is a male donor in good health.

This clonotype has at least ten counts. V and J are TRBV6-2 or TRBV6-3 and TRBJ2-1; D might be TRBD2 (7 bases). The CDR3 is 15 amino acids. Trimming removed 5 bases at V and 4 bases at J, with 15 bases between. CDR1 is MNHEY and CDR2 is SVGEGT in the germline V gene. CDR3 in amino acids: CASSPGGNSYNEQFF. As DNA, the CDR3 is TGTGCCAGCAGTCCGGGGGGCAACTCATACAATGAGCAGTTCTTC.

V gene TRBV3-1 combines with J gene TRBJ2-3; maybe TRBD2 (5 bases). The ends were cut back, 4 bases at V and 2 bases at J, with 16 bases in the middle. The germline V gene has CDR1 LGHDT and CDR2 YNNKEL (reference sequence). CDR3 length: 16 residues. In DNA, the CDR3 is TGTGCCAGCAGCCCAGGTGTTAGCGCATACACAGATACGCAGTATTTT. This translates into CASSPGVSAYTDTQYF.

Turning to this clonotype: This may come from a read error, since a much larger clone is one base off. This rearrangement joins TRBV3-1 to TRBJ2-7; the D gene is possibly TRBD2 (5 bases). The CDR3 sequence is 15 residues long. The V end was cut by 0 bases, the J end by 11 bases, with 20 bases between. Germline loops: CDR1 LGHDT, CDR2 YNNKEL (reference sequence). The CDR3 bases are TGTGCCAGCAGCCAAGATGTGACTGGACGCGACGGGGAGTACTTC. It encodes CASSQDVTGRDGEYF.

This clonotype appeared many times. The gene calls are TRBV18 and TRBJ2-3; 11 positions match TRBD2. V shed 3 bases, J shed 2 bases, and the junction held 1 base outside the gene matches. Germline values: CDR1 KGHSH, CDR2 LQKENI. The CDR3 runs 15 residues. This CDR3 reads CASSPTSGNTDTQYF. The CDR3 coding sequence is TGTGCCAGCTCACCGACTAGCGGGAACACAGATACGCAGTATTTT.

This clonotype was counted a few times. The chain is built from TRBV5-1 and TRBJ2-1; 11 bases map to TRBD2. Germline CDR1 SGHRS, CDR2 YFSETQ. CDR3 length: 20 residues. J lost 0 bases, V lost 3 bases, and 14 bases had no gene match. CDR3: CASSWPTSGTVGSSYNEQFF. For the CDR3, the DNA is TGCGCCAGCAGCTGGCCGACTAGCGGGACCGTCGGGAGCTCCTACAATGAGCAGTTCTTC.

This clonotype was recorded a few times. The J gene is TRBJ2-5, the V gene TRBV12-3 or TRBV12-4; the match to TRBD2 covers 8 bases. Germline trimming cut 7 bases from V and 3 bases from J; bases unmatched to any gene: 16. This CDR3 is 17 amino acids long. The CDR3 DNA reads as TGTGCCAGCACACAAACCGTGGGGAGAGCGGGGGAAGAGACCCAGTACTTC. This sequence encodes CASTQTVGRAGEETQYF.

This clonotype occurred a few times. V is TRBV29-1 and J is TRBJ2-5; D is perhaps TRBD1 (5 bases). V shed 4 bases and J shed 3 bases, with 12 bases lying between them. The germline V gene encodes CDR1 SQVTM and CDR2 ANQGSEA. This CDR3 region has 13 residues. In nucleotides, the CDR3 is TGCAGCGTTGGGGAACAGGCCAAAGAGACCCAGTACTTC. Protein sequence: CSVGEQAKETQYF.

V gene TRBV15 combines with J gene TRBJ2-3; 7 nucleotides line up with TRBD2. The CDR3 covers 16 residues. J gave up 4 bases and V 5 bases, and 12 bases lay outside the gene matches. CDR1 and CDR2 (germline): LNHNV, YYDKDF (reference sequence). Here the CDR3 DNA reads TGTGCCACCAGCCCAAAAGTGGGTGGGGGGGCAGATACGCAGTATTTT. Protein: CATSPKVGGGADTQYF.

This clonotype has a handful of counts. This chain uses TRBV7-9 with TRBJ1-1, with a weak D call TRBD1 (5 bases). The CDR3 consists of 13 residues. The germline gives CDR1 SEHNR, CDR2 FQNEAQ (reference sequence). The V end lost 1 base, the J end lost 5 bases, and 8 bases lay between the germline ends. CDR3 coding DNA: TGTGCCAGCAGCTTAGATGGGGGAACTGAAGCTTTCTTT. The encoded protein is CASSLDGGTEAFF.

This clonotype was found many times. The chain links TRBV12-3 or TRBV12-4 to TRBJ2-3; D remains unclear. Trimming pared 3 bases from V and 6 bases from J, leaving 10 bases between. The CDR3 consists of 13 residues. CDR3 loop: CASSFGASDTQYF. In DNA form, the CDR3 reads TGTGCCAGCAGTTTTGGCGCGTCGGATACGCAGTATTTT.

This clonotype was seen repeatedly, ten times or more. The chain recombines TRBV6-5 with TRBJ2-5; no clear D. The length of the CDR3 is 11 residues. Trimming removed 9 bases from V and 0 bases from J, with 5 bases in between. Germline V gene lookup returns CDR1 MNHEY and CDR2 SVGAGI. The CDR3 nucleotides are TGTGCCAGTACAGACCAAGAGACCCAGTACTTC. This sequence encodes CASTDQETQYF.

There are many counts of this clonotype. The rearrangement links TRBV12-3 or TRBV12-4 to TRBJ1-1; 8 bases fit TRBD1. With 6 bases clipped from V and 1 base from J, the junction kept 4 bases outside the gene matches. The CDR3 covers 14 residues. CDR3 nucleotide sequence: TGTGCCAGCAGCCCCGACAGGGGGAACACTGAAGCTTTCTTT. The encoded protein is CASSPDRGNTEAFF.